The 26 T cell receptor beta chains below all came from one sample that was sequenced in a study of shared clonotypes between healthy human individuals. Sequenced by immunoSEQ multiplex PCR; TCRdb stores in-frame clones only, minus some. The sample contains roughly 2.1 million clones, 93% of which appear only once. CD8 cells regarded as naive lacked CD45RO, were positively chosen for CCR7, and omitted terminally differentiated effector memory CD45RA+ cells. Sequenced sample: naive CD8+ T cells from PBMCs. The receptor source for this set is a man aged 18-30 years in good health. Some clones in this sample may be carry-over from other donors' samples.

The rearrangement joins TRBV6-5 to TRBJ1-4; D gene ambiguous. Per the germline V gene, CDR1 is MNHEY and CDR2 is SVGAGI. CDR3 length: 14 amino acids. Trimming shortened V by 2 bases and J by 7 bases, and 11 bases separated the two germline ends. CDR3 sequence reads: CASSYVAVGEKLFF. The CDR3 DNA reads TGTGCCAGCAGTTACGTGGCAGTTGGTGAAAAACTGTTTTTT.

The chain combines TRBV6-1 with TRBJ2-5, with TRBD1 matching over 8 bases. The germline CDR1 and CDR2 sequences are MNHNS and SASEGT. The CDR3 has 15 amino acids. V was clipped by 3 bases and J by 2 bases; unmatched bases: 5. CDR3 loop: CASSDPHRGQETQYF. In DNA form, the CDR3 reads TGTGCCAGCAGTGACCCCCACAGGGGGCAAGAGACCCAGTACTTC.

The J gene is TRBJ1-2, the V gene TRBV9; 7 positions agree with TRBD1. Per germline, CDR1 SGDLS and CDR2 YYNGEE. J lost 4 bases, V lost 2 bases, and 8 bases had no gene match. The CDR3 runs to 15 residues. The CDR3 sequence: CASSVSPTGTYGYTF. CDR3 in DNA: TGTGCCAGCAGCGTCTCCCCGACAGGGACCTATGGCTACACCTTC.

The chain combines TRBV9 with TRBJ1-4; D is uncertain. The length of the CDR3 is 13 residues. V lost 0 bases to trimming and J lost 6 bases, with 6 bases between them. The germline V gene encodes CDR1 SGDLS and CDR2 YYNGEE. CDR3 sequence reads: CASSVGTDEKLFF. Written as DNA, the CDR3 is TGTGCCAGCAGCGTAGGTACTGATGAAAAACTGTTTTTT.

The chain's CDR3 is CASSPPLTGRDPEQYF. CDR3 nucleotides: TGTGCCAGCTCACCACCCCTCACAGGGCGGGACCCCGAGCAGTACTTC. This chain links TRBV18 with TRBJ2-7; either TRBD1 or TRBD2 may supply D (6 bases each). V dropped 0 bases and J dropped 6 bases, with 18 bases sitting between them. This CDR3 has 16 residues. CDR1 and CDR2 (germline): KGHSH, LQKENI.

The sample holds one count of this clone. Here the CDR3 DNA reads TGTGCCAGCAGCCCACCAGTTATAGAGGTTCACTCTGGAAACACCATATATTTT. Translating gives CASSPPVIEVHSGNTIYF. The chain joins TRBV7-8 to TRBJ1-3, with unresolved D. The CDR3 has 18 residues. Germline V CDR1 and CDR2: SGHVS, FQNEAQ. V lost 5 bases to trimming and J lost 0 bases, with 20 bases between them.

This chain connects TRBV7-6 to TRBJ2-1; 9 bases align to TRBD2. Germline V CDR1 and CDR2: SGHVS, FNYEAQ. V trimming: 1 base; J trimming: 8 bases; junction bases outside the gene matches: 9. The CDR3 extends over 16 amino acids. Written as DNA, the CDR3 is TGTGCCAGCAGCTTAGGGAGTAGCGGGGGATCCCATGAGCAGTTCTTC. This gives the protein CASSLGSSGGSHEQFF.

For this clone: This sample includes further DNA sequences coding for the same CDR3. The CDR3 reads CASSLGNSGANVLTF. The CDR3 coding sequence is TGTGCCAGCAGTTTAGGTAACTCTGGGGCCAACGTCCTGACTTTC. The V and J genes are TRBV27 and TRBJ2-6; the D is unclear. With 2 bases removed from V and 0 bases from J, the gap between germline ends came to 5 bases. The CDR3 is made up of 15 amino acids. From germline, CDR1 is MNHEY and CDR2 SMNVEV (reference sequence).

The V gene is TRBV9, the J gene TRBJ2-3; unclear D gene. Looked up from germline, CDR1 is SGDLS and CDR2 is YYNGEE. Trimming took 0 bases from V and 8 from J, leaving 13 bases between them. The CDR3 sequence is 14 residues long. CDR3 sequence (DNA): TGTGCCAGCAGCGTAGGATCCGGAGAAAGTACGCAGTATTTT. Protein product: CASSVGSGESTQYF. Combining the CDR3 with reference TRBV9 and TRBJ2-3 gives the whole variable domain DSGVTQTPKHLITATGQRVTLRCSPRSGDLSVYWYQQSLDQGLQFLIQYYNGEERAKGNILERFSAQQFPDLHSELNLSSLELGDSALYFCASSVGSGESTQYFGPGTRLTVL.

This clone was detected a few times. This sequence joins TRBV4-3 and TRBJ1-1, with D possibly matching TRBD1 (5 bases). V lost 2 bases and J lost 0, with 16 bases in between. Germline values: CDR1 LGHNA, CDR2 YSLEER. The CDR3 has 17 residues. CDR3 DNA: TGCGCCAGCAGCCAATCCGGGACGGGGGAACTGAACACTGAAGCTTTCTTT. Amino acids: CASSQSGTGELNTEAFF.

The chain uses TRBV7-6 and TRBJ1-2; D might be TRBD1 (5 bases). CDR3 length: 16 amino acids. V shed 4 bases and J shed 6 bases, with 21 bases lying between them. Germline-derived CDR1 and CDR2 are SGHVS and FNYEAQ. This chain's CDR3 is CASSWAEGYAPDGYTF. The CDR3 nucleotides are TGTGCCAGCAGCTGGGCGGAGGGGTACGCGCCCGATGGCTACACCTTC.

The chain employs TRBV27 and TRBJ2-3, with a possible D match to TRBD2 (7 bases). Trimming left V 7 bases short and J 6 bases short, with 20 bases between. CDR3 length: 15 amino acids. CDR1 and CDR2 (germline): MNHEY, SMNVEV (reference sequence). The CDR3: CASNPLPGGGDTQYF. DNA for the CDR3: TGTGCCAGCAACCCCTTACCGGGGGGCGGCGATACGCAGTATTTT.

V and J are TRBV15 and TRBJ1-4; D call uncertain. The V end lost 5 bases, the J end lost 8 bases, and 21 bases lay between the germline ends. CDR3 length equals 16 residues. CDR1 and CDR2 (germline): LNHNV, YYDKDF (reference sequence). The CDR3, as DNA: TGTGCCACCAGCCCTGCGGGGTCGGAACTGCGGGAAAAACTGTTTTTT. It codes for CATSPAGSELREKLFF.

J is TRBJ2-1 and V is TRBV6-1, with D possibly called TRBD1 or TRBD2 (5 bases each). Between the trimmed V and J ends, which lost 2 bases and 6 bases, there was a span of 11 bases. CDR3 length: 14 residues. The germline V gene has CDR1 MNHNS and CDR2 SASEGT. The CDR3 sequence: CASSEPRGFNEQFF. CDR3 nucleotides: TGTGCCAGCAGTGAACCACGGGGCTTCAATGAGCAGTTCTTC.

The chain links TRBV29-1 to TRBJ2-2; 10 bases line up with TRBD2. V was pared by 2 bases and J by 4 bases, with 13 bases of the junction left unmatched. This CDR3 contains 18 residues. Germline-derived CDR1 and CDR2 are SQVTM and ANQGSEA. The CDR3 protein is CSVEWVLAGVEGTGELFF. The CDR3 region has the DNA TGCAGCGTTGAATGGGTGCTAGCGGGAGTTGAGGGCACCGGGGAGCTGTTTTTT.

V is TRBV7-6 and J is TRBJ2-7; D is undetermined. V lost 5 bases to trimming and J lost 6 bases, with 17 bases between them. This CDR3 is 14 amino acids long. Germline V gives CDR1 SGHVS, CDR2 FNYEAQ. For the CDR3, the DNA is TGTGCCAGCAGCGTCGTAGACGGAGCCCGCGAGCAGTACTTC. Its protein is CASSVVDGAREQYF.

The chain couples TRBV15 to TRBJ2-3, with D unclear. The CDR3 spans 16 residues. Germline CDR1 is LNHNV and CDR2 is YYDKDF (reference sequence). Trimming took off 0 bases at V and 5 bases at J, with 15 bases between the two ends. CDR3 sequence: CATSRENRALVDTQYF. CDR3 nucleotide sequence: TGTGCCACCAGCAGAGAAAACCGGGCCCTTGTAGATACGCAGTATTTT. Drawing the rest from reference TRBV15 and TRBJ2-3, the complete variable domain is DAMVIQNPRYQVTQFGKPVTLSCSQTLNHNVMYWYQQKSSQAPKLLFHYYDKDFNNEADTPDNFQSRRPNTSFCFLDIRSPGLGDTAMYLCATSRENRALVDTQYFGPGTRLTVL.

The J gene is TRBJ2-1, the V gene TRBV19; D remains unclear. This CDR3 has 15 amino acids. Germline values: CDR1 LNHDA, CDR2 SQIVND (reference sequence). Trimming shortened V by 4 bases and J by 9 bases, and 19 bases separated the two germline ends. CDR3 in DNA: TGTGCCAGTAGTAATGGACCCCTCTACCCCTCTGAGCAGTTCTTC. It yields the protein CASSNGPLYPSEQFF.

This clone came up once. The gene calls are TRBV11-2 and TRBJ2-7, with D unresolved. The CDR3 loop spans 13 amino acids. The germline CDR1 and CDR2 sequences are SGHAT and FQNNGV. The V and J ends lost 8 bases and 0 bases respectively, with 11 bases between them. For the CDR3, the DNA is TGTGCCAGCTCGATTGGGGTCTCCTACGAGCAGTACTTC. Protein: CASSIGVSYEQYF.

The chain employs TRBV7-9 and TRBJ2-7; D might be TRBD2 (5 bases). Trimming left V 7 bases short and J 3 bases short, with 13 bases between. The germline V gene encodes CDR1 SEHNR and CDR2 FQNEAQ (reference sequence). The CDR3 covers 13 residues. The CDR3 loop reads CASTKGEDYEQYF. The CDR3 DNA sequence: TGTGCCAGCACTAAGGGAGAGGACTACGAGCAGTACTTC.

This chain uses TRBV7-2 with TRBJ2-2, with 7 bases that match TRBD1. Germline V gives CDR1 SGHTA, CDR2 FQGNSA. The V gene end was trimmed by 2 bases and the J gene end by 6 bases; junction bases not matched to a gene: 12. The CDR3 extends over 17 amino acids. The CDR3 nucleotides read TGTGCCAGCAGCTTACAGCCCGGACAGGTCTTTTCCGGGGAGCTGTTTTTT. It is translated as CASSLQPGQVFSGELFF.

This chain joins TRBV5-6 and TRBJ1-1; D is unresolved. The germline CDR1 and CDR2 sequences are SGHDT and YYEEEE. The ends were cut back, 3 bases at V and 1 base at J, with 10 bases in the middle. This CDR3 comprises 14 residues. CDR3 sequence reads: CASSSIRENTEAFF. The CDR3 region has the DNA TGTGCCAGCAGCTCCATTCGAGAGAACACTGAAGCTTTCTTT.

The J gene is TRBJ2-7, the V gene TRBV28; D might be TRBD1 or TRBD2, each matching 5 bases. V lost 10 bases and J 0 bases, leaving 13 bases between the germline ends. Germline CDR1 MDHEN, CDR2 SYDVKM. The CDR3 sequence is 13 residues long. The CDR3 DNA is TGTGCCACCCTCGGGACCCCCTCCTACGAGCAGTACTTC. As protein: CATLGTPSYEQYF. Using reference TRBV28 and TRBJ2-7 for the parts outside the CDR3, the full variable domain is DVKVTQSSRYLVKRTGEKVFLECVQDMDHENMFWYRQDPGLGLRLIYFSYDVKMKEKGDIPEGYSVSREKKERFSLILESASTNQTSMYLCATLGTPSYEQYFGPGTRLTVT.

Concerning this clone: Different DNA sequences within this sample yield the same CDR3. The gene calls are TRBV30 and TRBJ2-7, with D unresolved. There are 12 residues in the CDR3. Trimming removed 0 bases from V and 3 bases from J, with 6 bases in between. Germline V gene lookup returns CDR1 GTSNPN and CDR2 SVGIG (reference sequence). The CDR3: CAWSVRYYEQYF. CDR3 DNA: TGTGCCTGGAGTGTAAGATACTACGAGCAGTACTTC.

The chain is built from TRBV7-8 and TRBJ1-5, with no clear D. Trimming removed 5 bases from V and 5 bases from J, with 10 bases in between. This CDR3 spans 13 amino acids. CDR1 and CDR2 from the germline V gene are SGHVS and FQNEAQ. CDR3 sequence: CASSRIGDQPQHF. DNA of the CDR3: TGTGCCAGCAGCCGTATTGGCGATCAGCCCCAGCATTTT.

The chain has TRBV7-9 and TRBJ2-7, with TRBD1 matching over 11 bases. Germline-derived CDR1 and CDR2 are SEHNR and FQNEAQ (reference sequence). Unmatched junction bases numbered 5, after V lost 2 bases and J lost 5 bases. The CDR3 contains 15 residues. The CDR3 DNA reads as TGTGCCAGCAGCTTAAAGGACAGGGGGCATGACGAGCAGTACTTC. It encodes CASSLKDRGHDEQYF.